These 22 T cell receptor beta chains came from one sample sequenced in a study of CD8 T cells in Susac syndrome. Reverse transcription of roughly 0.45 to 1 ug RNA was performed with random hexamers. TCRdb independently ran MiXCR on the immunoSEQ multiplex PCR reads; one entry per CDR3 protein. The sample has approximately 71,000 distinct CDR3 sequences; approximately 96% are singletons. Source material: CD4+ T cells from PBMCs. Receptors were obtained from a human donor with multiple sclerosis.

The chain is built from TRBV12-3 or TRBV12-4 and TRBJ2-5; D ambiguous. The CDR3 is 15 amino acids. Deletions cut 5 bases from V and 1 base from J, with 14 bases between. The CDR3 is CASSGSLGSQETQYF. The CDR3 nucleotides read TGTGCCAGCAGTGGTAGTTTGGGTAGCCAAGAGACCCAGTACTTC.

The chain uses TRBV12-3 or TRBV12-4 and TRBJ2-7; tentative D call: TRBD1 (5 bases). This CDR3 spans 12 amino acids. Trimming stripped 6 bases from V and 4 bases from J, with 10 bases between. The CDR3 DNA is TGTGCCAGCAGCCTGGACATTTACGAGCAGTACTTC. It encodes CASSLDIYEQYF.

This clonotype appeared once. The chain is built from TRBV20-1 and TRBJ2-7, with 8 bases identical to TRBD1. The CDR3 has 12 residues. Losses at the gene ends were 7 bases for V and 5 bases for J; bases not matched to a gene: 7. Germline V gene data show CDR1 as DFQATT and CDR2 as SNEGSKA (reference sequence). Here the CDR3 reads CSVRQGAHEQYF. The CDR3 nucleotides are TGCAGTGTTCGCCAGGGGGCCCACGAGCAGTACTTC.

This clonotype was detected only once. The chain combines TRBV12-3 or TRBV12-4 with TRBJ1-4; D might be TRBD1 (5 bases). The CDR3 sequence is 11 residues long. V lost 7 bases and J 11 bases, leaving 11 bases between the germline ends. In nucleotides, the CDR3 is TGTGCCAGCACCCCGGGGGGGAAACTGTTTTTT. It yields the protein CASTPGGKLFF.

This clonotype appeared once. The chain is built from TRBV30 and TRBJ1-4; a weak D match, TRBD1 (5 bases). The ends were cut back, 8 bases at V and 7 bases at J, with 14 bases in the middle. Germline values: CDR1 GTSNPN, CDR2 SVGIG (reference sequence). This CDR3 has 12 residues. CDR3 amino acids: CAGRQTSEKLFF. Written as DNA, the CDR3 is TGTGCCGGTAGACAGACCAGTGAAAAACTGTTTTTT.

The V call is TRBV12-3 or TRBV12-4, the J call TRBJ1-2; D possibly corresponds to TRBD1 (6 bases). The CDR3 covers 14 residues. The V end lost 3 bases, the J end lost 6 bases, and 14 bases lay between the germline ends. CDR3 loop: CASSFEGGAHGYTF. CDR3 sequence (DNA): TGTGCCAGCAGTTTTGAGGGGGGAGCTCATGGCTACACCTTC.

This clonotype has only one observation. The chain employs TRBV4-1 and TRBJ2-3; D not certain. This CDR3 is 11 amino acids long. In germline, CDR1 is MGHRA, CDR2 YSYEKL. V lost 6 bases, J lost 4 bases, and 5 bases lay in between. The CDR3 reads CASSFSDTQYF. DNA for the CDR3: TGCGCCAGCAGTTTCTCAGATACGCAGTATTTT.

The genes are TRBV20-1 and TRBJ2-7, with D maybe TRBD1 (6 bases). Per the germline V gene, CDR1 is DFQATT and CDR2 is SNEGSKA (reference sequence). V lost 6 bases, J lost 6 bases, and 21 bases lay in between. CDR3 length: 14 residues. The CDR3 bases are TGCAGTGCGGAAACAGGGTTGGTGGGCTCCGAGCAGTACTTC. Translating gives CSAETGLVGSEQYF.

V gene TRBV12-3 or TRBV12-4 combines with J gene TRBJ2-3, with 7 bases that match TRBD1. Trimming cost V 7 bases and J 4 bases; bases outside gene matches: 8. The CDR3 has 14 amino acids. For the CDR3, the DNA is TGTGCCAGCACCCGGACAGGAGGTGCAGATACGCAGTATTTT. Translation: CASTRTGGADTQYF.

V and J are TRBV12-3 or TRBV12-4 and TRBJ1-2; D remains ambiguous. V was shortened by 6 bases and J by 4 bases, with 9 bases between the two germline ends. This CDR3 is 12 amino acids long. CDR3 DNA: TGTGCCAGCAGCCTGCGTGCCTATGGCTACACCTTC. As protein: CASSLRAYGYTF.

The rearrangement uses TRBV20-1 and TRBJ2-7; 8 bases are a match to TRBD1. V dropped 0 bases and J dropped 5; count of bases not matched to a gene: 9. This CDR3 is built from 15 residues. The germline V gene has CDR1 DFQATT and CDR2 SNEGSKA (reference sequence). The CDR3 DNA reads TGCAGTGCTAGAGATCGCACAGGGGGTAGAAACGAGCAGTACTTC. It yields the protein CSARDRTGGRNEQYF.

The J gene is TRBJ2-3, the V gene TRBV5-6; D may be TRBD1 or TRBD2 (5 bases each). CDR1 and CDR2 (germline): SGHDT, YYEEEE. Trimming stripped 3 bases from V and 1 base from J, with 9 bases between. The CDR3 totals 14 residues. The CDR3 sequence is CASSWGPGTDTQYF. The CDR3 nucleotides read TGTGCCAGCAGCTGGGGACCTGGCACAGATACGCAGTATTTT.

V and J are TRBV7-8 and TRBJ1-1; a possible D gene is TRBD1 (6 bases). The V end lost 5 bases, the J end lost 13 bases, and 20 bases lay between the germline ends. The CDR3 has 13 amino acids. Germline V gene sequence: CDR1 SGHVS, CDR2 FQNEAQ. This chain's CDR3 is CASSSLNTGTVFF. The CDR3 nucleotides are TGTGCCAGCAGCAGTCTGAACACAGGGACGGTTTTCTTT.

Notes on this clonotype: The junction departs from the called germline gene at one end, perhaps through a read error. The rearrangement uses TRBV2 and TRBJ2-7; D ambiguous. Germline V lookup: CDR1 SNHLY, CDR2 FYNNEI. The CDR3 extends over 9 amino acids. The CDR3 region is CASSLPLHF. The CDR3 DNA follows: TGTGCCAGCAGTTTACCCCTACACTTC.

The V and J genes are TRBV28 and TRBJ1-1; perhaps TRBD1 as D (5 bases). The CDR3 loop spans 13 amino acids. Germline V CDR1 and CDR2: MDHEN, SYDVKM. V was cut by 3 bases and J by 4 bases, with 9 bases left in between. In DNA, the CDR3 is TGTGCCAGCAGTTTGAGGGGACTCACTGAAGCTTTCTTT. Translated: CASSLRGLTEAFF.

The chain has TRBV9 and TRBJ2-2; D assignment may be TRBD1 or TRBD2 (5 bases each). This CDR3 comprises 15 residues. Trimming took off 0 bases at V and 7 bases at J, with 13 bases between the two ends. Germline V gene data show CDR1 as SGDLS and CDR2 as YYNGEE. This CDR3 reads CASSVVGRAGGELFF. CDR3 DNA: TGTGCCAGCAGCGTAGTCGGCAGGGCGGGCGGGGAGCTGTTTTTT.

The chain couples TRBV5-1 to TRBJ2-5; 7 bases map to TRBD2. The J segment lost 7 bases and the V segment lost 4 bases, leaving 7 bases of the junction unmatched. Germline CDR1 reads SGHRS; CDR2 reads YFSETQ. The CDR3 extends over 13 amino acids. The CDR3 coding sequence is TGCGCCAGCAGCCCTGTGTGGGAGGGGACCCAGTACTTC. It yields the protein CASSPVWEGTQYF.

This sequence joins TRBV29-1 and TRBJ2-1; TRBD1 matches at 7 bases. Per germline, CDR1 SQVTM and CDR2 ANQGSEA. This CDR3 is built from 18 residues. V was pared by 2 bases and J by 0 bases, with 13 bases of the junction left unmatched. The CDR3 DNA reads TGCAGCGTTGAACTGAGACAGGGTCCCCGAGGCTCCTACAATGAGCAGTTCTTC. Its translation: CSVELRQGPRGSYNEQFF.

The chain carries TRBV11-2 and TRBJ2-3; the D is unclear. From germline, CDR1 is SGHAT and CDR2 FQNNGV. The CDR3 is 13 amino acids. V was shortened by 0 bases and J by 7 bases, with 8 bases between the two germline ends. Here the CDR3 DNA reads TGTGCCAGCAGCTTAGATCAGCCCAATACGCAGTATTTT. As protein: CASSLDQPNTQYF.

There are a few counts of this clonotype. The rearrangement uses TRBV4-2 and TRBJ1-1; D remains unclear. Trimming removed 0 bases from V and 5 bases from J, with 13 bases in between. Germline CDR1 and CDR2: LGHNA and YNFKEQ. This CDR3 comprises 15 residues. CDR3 protein: CASSQDWQDNTEAFF. The CDR3 bases are TGTGCCAGCAGCCAAGATTGGCAGGATAATACTGAAGCTTTCTTT.

This chain connects TRBV6-2 or TRBV6-3 to TRBJ2-5, with TRBD2 as a possible D gene (5 bases). V was pared by 6 bases and J by 1 base, with 15 bases between. This CDR3 region has 15 residues. Germline CDR1 MNHEY, CDR2 SVGEGT. CDR3 bases: TGTGCCAGCAGGAAGGTTAGCGAGGGCCAAGAGACCCAGTACTTC. It translates to CASRKVSEGQETQYF.

For this clonotype: The junction departs from the called germline gene at one end, perhaps through a read error. V gene TRBV7-7 combines with J gene TRBJ2-1; TRBD2 matches at 9 bases. The CDR3 runs 15 residues. CDR1 SSHAT and CDR2 FNYEAQ come from the germline V gene (reference sequence). The CDR3 is CASSLSGGGANEQFF. The CDR3 region has the DNA TGTGCTAGCAGCCTTTCGGGCGGGGGGGCCAATGAGCAGTTCTTC.